This T cell receptor beta chain emerged from a study of early T cells in non-severe SARS-CoV-2 infection. About this clonotype itself: Its antigen is still unknown.

As part of library construction, unique molecular identifiers were attached to individual cDNA molecules. TCRdb itself ran the 5' RACE reads through MiXCR, one entry per CDR3 protein. The sample contains 25,000 to 30,000 distinct CDR3 sequences, approximately 4.8% of which appear only once. General study results and limits: CD4 and private specificities were missed by VDJdb matching, which favored anti-spike CD8 responses.

The clonotype originates from an adult who was a healthcare worker with PCR-confirmed SARS-CoV-2 infection or an uninfected control (not recorded which). The sequenced sample consisted of whole blood.

CDR3 in DNA: TGTGCCAGCTTCGAGCGGGGACTCACGTCTGAGCAGTTCTTC. Encoded protein: CASFERGLTSEQFF. This chain connects TRBV5-4 to TRBJ2-1; 7 bases fit TRBD2. Germline assignment: CDR1 SGHNT and CDR2 YYREEE (reference sequence). This CDR3 contains 14 residues. V dropped 7 bases and J dropped 9; count of bases not matched to a gene: 13. The full variable domain, completed using reference TRBV5-4 and TRBJ2-1, is ETGVTQSPTHLIKTRGQQVTLRCSSQSGHNTVSWYQQALGQGPQFIFQYYREEENGRGNFPPRFSGLQFPNYSSELNVNALELDDSALYLCASFERGLTSEQFFGPGTRLTVL.